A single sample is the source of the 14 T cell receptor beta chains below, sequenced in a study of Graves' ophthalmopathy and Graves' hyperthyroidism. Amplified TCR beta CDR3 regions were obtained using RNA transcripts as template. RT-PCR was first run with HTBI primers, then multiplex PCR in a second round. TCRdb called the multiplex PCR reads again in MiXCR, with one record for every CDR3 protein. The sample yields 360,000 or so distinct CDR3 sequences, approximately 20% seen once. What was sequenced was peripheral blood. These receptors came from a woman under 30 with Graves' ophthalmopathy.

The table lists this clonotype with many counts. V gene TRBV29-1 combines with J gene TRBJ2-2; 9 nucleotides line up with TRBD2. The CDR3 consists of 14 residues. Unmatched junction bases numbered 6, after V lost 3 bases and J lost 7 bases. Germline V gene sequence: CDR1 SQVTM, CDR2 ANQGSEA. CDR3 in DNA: TGCAGCGTTGAGGGACTAGCTGGGCACGGGGAGCTGTTTTTT. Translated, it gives CSVEGLAGHGELFF.

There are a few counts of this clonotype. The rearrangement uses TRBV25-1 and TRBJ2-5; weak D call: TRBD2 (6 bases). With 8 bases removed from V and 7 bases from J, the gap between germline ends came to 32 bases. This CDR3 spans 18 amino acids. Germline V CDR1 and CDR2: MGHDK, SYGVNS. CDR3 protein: CASDPGGETGRFGVTQYF. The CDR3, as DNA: TGTGCCAGCGACCCTGGCGGGGAAACAGGCCGATTCGGAGTGACCCAGTACTTC.

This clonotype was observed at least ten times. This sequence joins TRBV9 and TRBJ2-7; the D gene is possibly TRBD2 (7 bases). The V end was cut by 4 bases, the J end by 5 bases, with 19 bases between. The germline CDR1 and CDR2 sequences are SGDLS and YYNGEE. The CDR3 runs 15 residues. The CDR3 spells CASSLHPGGLDEQYF. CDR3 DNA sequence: TGTGCCAGCAGCCTCCACCCCGGGGGGCTGGACGAGCAGTACTTC.

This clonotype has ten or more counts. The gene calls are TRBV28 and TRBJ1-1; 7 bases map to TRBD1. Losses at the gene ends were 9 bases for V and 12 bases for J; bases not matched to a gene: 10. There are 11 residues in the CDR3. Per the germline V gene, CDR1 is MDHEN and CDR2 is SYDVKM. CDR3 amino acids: CARGSDRDPFF. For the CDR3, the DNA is TGTGCCAGAGGGTCAGACAGGGACCCTTTCTTT.

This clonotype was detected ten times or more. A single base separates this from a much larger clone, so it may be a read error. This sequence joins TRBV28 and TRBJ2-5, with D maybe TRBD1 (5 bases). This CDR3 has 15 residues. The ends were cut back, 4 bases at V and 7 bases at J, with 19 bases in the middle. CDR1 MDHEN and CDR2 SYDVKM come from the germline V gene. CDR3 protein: CASSSHQAGRVTQYF. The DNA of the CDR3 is TGTGCCAGCAGTTCCCACCAGGCCGGCAGGGTGACCCAGTACTTC. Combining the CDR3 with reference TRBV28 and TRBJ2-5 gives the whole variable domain DVKVTQSSRYLVKRTGEKVFLECVQDMDHENMFWYRQDPGLGLRLIYFSYDVKMKEKGDIPEGYSVSREKKERFSLILESASTNQTSMYLCASSSHQAGRVTQYFGPGTRLLVL.

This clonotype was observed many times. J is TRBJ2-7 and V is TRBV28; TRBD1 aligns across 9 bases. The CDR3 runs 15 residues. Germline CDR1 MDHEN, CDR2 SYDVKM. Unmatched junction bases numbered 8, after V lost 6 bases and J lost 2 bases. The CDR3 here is CASRPPRDRAYEQYF. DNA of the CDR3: TGTGCCAGCAGACCGCCCCGGGACAGGGCCTACGAGCAGTACTTC. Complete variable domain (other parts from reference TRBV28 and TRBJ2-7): DVKVTQSSRYLVKRTGEKVFLECVQDMDHENMFWYRQDPGLGLRLIYFSYDVKMKEKGDIPEGYSVSREKKERFSLILESASTNQTSMYLCASRPPRDRAYEQYFGPGTRLTVT.

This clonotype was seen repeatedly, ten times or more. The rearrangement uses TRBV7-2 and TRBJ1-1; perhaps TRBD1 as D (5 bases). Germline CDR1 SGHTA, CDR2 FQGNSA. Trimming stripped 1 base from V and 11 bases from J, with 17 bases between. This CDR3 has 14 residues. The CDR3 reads CASSLEPGPTGAFF. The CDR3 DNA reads TGTGCCAGCAGCTTAGAACCGGGACCGACGGGTGCTTTCTTT.

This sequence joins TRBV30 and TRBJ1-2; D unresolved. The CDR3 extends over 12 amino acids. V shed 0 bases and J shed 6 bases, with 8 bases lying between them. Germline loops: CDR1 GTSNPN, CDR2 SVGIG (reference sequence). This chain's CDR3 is CAWSVEGDGYTF. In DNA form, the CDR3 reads TGTGCCTGGAGTGTGGAAGGAGATGGCTACACCTTC.

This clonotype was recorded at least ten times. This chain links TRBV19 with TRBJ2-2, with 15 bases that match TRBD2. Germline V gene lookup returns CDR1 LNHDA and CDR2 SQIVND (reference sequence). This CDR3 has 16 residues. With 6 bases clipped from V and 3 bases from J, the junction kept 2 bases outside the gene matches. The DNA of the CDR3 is TGTGCCAGTAGGGGACTAGCGGGAGGTTACACCGGGGAGCTGTTTTTT. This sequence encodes CASRGLAGGYTGELFF.

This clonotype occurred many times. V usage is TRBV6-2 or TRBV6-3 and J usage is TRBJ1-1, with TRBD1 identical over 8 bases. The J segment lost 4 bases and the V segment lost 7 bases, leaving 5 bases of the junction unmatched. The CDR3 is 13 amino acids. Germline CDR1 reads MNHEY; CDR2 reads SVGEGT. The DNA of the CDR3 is TGTGCCAGCACGCAGGGGGCCGTCACTGAAGCTTTCTTT. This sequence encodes CASTQGAVTEAFF.

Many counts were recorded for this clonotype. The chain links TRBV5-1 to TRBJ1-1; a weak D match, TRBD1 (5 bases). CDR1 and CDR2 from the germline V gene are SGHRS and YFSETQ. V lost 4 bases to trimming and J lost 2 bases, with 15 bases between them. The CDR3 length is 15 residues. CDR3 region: CASSTRETGNTEAFF. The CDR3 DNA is TGCGCCAGCAGCACCAGGGAAACGGGCAACACTGAAGCTTTCTTT.

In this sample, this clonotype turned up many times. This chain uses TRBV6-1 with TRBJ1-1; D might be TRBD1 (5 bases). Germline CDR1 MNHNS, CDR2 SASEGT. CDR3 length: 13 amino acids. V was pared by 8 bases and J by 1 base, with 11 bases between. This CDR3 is CASGGRGNTEAFF. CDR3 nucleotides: TGTGCCAGCGGGGGTAGGGGGAACACTGAAGCTTTCTTT.

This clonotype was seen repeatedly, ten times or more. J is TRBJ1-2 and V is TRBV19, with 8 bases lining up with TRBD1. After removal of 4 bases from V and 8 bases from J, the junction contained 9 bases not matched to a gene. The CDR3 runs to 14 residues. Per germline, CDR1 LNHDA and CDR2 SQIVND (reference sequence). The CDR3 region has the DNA TGTGCCAGTAGTACCAGACAGGGGCAAGGCGGCTACACCTTC. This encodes CASSTRQGQGGYTF.

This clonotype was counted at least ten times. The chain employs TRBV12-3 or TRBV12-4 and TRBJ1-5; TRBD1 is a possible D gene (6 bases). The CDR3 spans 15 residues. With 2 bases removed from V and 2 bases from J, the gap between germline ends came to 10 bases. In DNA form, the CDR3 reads TGTGCCAGCAGTTTAAGGGGGACTGGCAATCAGCCCCAGCATTTT. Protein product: CASSLRGTGNQPQHF.